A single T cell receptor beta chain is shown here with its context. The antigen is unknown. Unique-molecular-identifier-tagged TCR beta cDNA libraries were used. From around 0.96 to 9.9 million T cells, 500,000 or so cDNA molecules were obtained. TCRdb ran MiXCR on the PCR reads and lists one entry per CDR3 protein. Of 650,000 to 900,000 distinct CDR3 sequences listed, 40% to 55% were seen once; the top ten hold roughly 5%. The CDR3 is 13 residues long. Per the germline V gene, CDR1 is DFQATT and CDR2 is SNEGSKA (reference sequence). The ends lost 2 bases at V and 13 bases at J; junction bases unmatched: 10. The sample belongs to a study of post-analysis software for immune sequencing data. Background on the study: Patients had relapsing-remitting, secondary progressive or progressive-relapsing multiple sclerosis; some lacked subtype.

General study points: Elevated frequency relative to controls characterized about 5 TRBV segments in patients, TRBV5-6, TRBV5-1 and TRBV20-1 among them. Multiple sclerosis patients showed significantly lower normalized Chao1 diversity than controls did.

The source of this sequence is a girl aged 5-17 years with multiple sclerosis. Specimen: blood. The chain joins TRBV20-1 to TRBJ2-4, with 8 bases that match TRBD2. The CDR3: CSARLAGLRGQYF. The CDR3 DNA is TGCAGTGCTAGACTAGCGGGTCTACGAGGGCAGTACTTC.